The 26 T cell receptor beta chains listed next were all sequenced from one sample in a study of prognosis after radiotherapy for stage I lung cancer. The authors amplified TCR beta CDR3 from genomic DNA using two-round multiplex PCR. Individual primers that were specific to each TRBV and TRBJ gene served in first-round PCR. TCRdb analysed the multiplex PCR reads with MiXCR anew, one entry per CDR3 protein. Of about 51,000 distinct CDR3 sequences in the sample, roughly 36% were seen once. This specimen consisted of PBMCs, obtained before or after stereotactic body radiation therapy (not recorded which). These receptors were taken from a donor older than 45 with non-small cell lung cancer.

This clonotype was seen many times. The chain is built from TRBV11-1 and TRBJ2-7; D might be TRBD2 (7 bases). The CDR3 has 14 residues. V was clipped by 3 bases and J by 4 bases, with 13 bases between them. The germline V gene has CDR1 SGHAT and CDR2 FQDESV (reference sequence). The CDR3 region is CASSFSGQGYEQYF. CDR3 DNA sequence: TGTGCCAGCAGCTTTAGCGGGCAGGGGTACGAGCAGTACTTC.

This clonotype was observed many times. Just one base apart from a much larger clone, this may be a read error. V and J are TRBV20-1 and TRBJ2-3, with 7 bases aligning to TRBD1. This CDR3 spans 15 amino acids. Germline assignment: CDR1 DFQATT and CDR2 SNEGSKA (reference sequence). The CDR3 protein is CSVRDRESGTDTQYF. The CDR3 DNA reads TGCAGTGTTAGAGACAGGGAAAGTGGGACAGATACGCAGTATTTT.

This clonotype occurred many times. The chain uses TRBV27 and TRBJ2-2; TRBD2 aligns across 9 bases. J lost 6 bases, V lost 1 base, and 6 bases had no gene match. CDR3 length equals 16 residues. The germline gives CDR1 MNHEY, CDR2 SMNVEV (reference sequence). The CDR3 sequence: CASSLYRTSVAGELFF. CDR3 in DNA: TGTGCCAGCAGTTTATACCGGACTAGCGTAGCCGGGGAGCTGTTTTTT.

At least ten counts were recorded for this clonotype. CDR3 in DNA: TGTGCCAGCAGTTTTCGGATAGGGAGTGAGCAGTTCTTC. Its translation is CASSFRIGSEQFF. The chain joins TRBV12-3 or TRBV12-4 to TRBJ2-1; D may be TRBD2 (5 bases). Trimming cost V 3 bases and J 9 bases, with 12 bases left between them. CDR3 size: 13 residues.

This clonotype was seen repeatedly, ten times or more. V and J are TRBV20-1 and TRBJ2-3; TRBD2 agrees at 7 bases. CDR3 length: 17 residues. Looked up from germline, CDR1 is DFQATT and CDR2 is SNEGSKA (reference sequence). J gave up 6 bases and V 1 base, and 16 bases lay outside the gene matches. CDR3 bases: TGCAGTGCTAGAGTCTCTTCTAGCGGAGGACGGGGGGATACGCAGTATTTT. Its protein product is CSARVSSSGGRGDTQYF.

The sample holds many counts of this clonotype. CDR3 bases: TGTGCCACCAGTGATTTGACGGACACCGGGGAGCTGTTTTTT. Its translation is CATSDLTDTGELFF. The rearrangement uses TRBV24-1 and TRBJ2-2; D remains ambiguous. V was shortened by 0 bases and J by 3 bases, with 4 bases between the two germline ends. Germline loops: CDR1 KGHDR, CDR2 SFDVKD. The CDR3 loop spans 14 amino acids.

This clonotype has a count of ten or more. This chain connects TRBV9 to TRBJ2-3; 10 bases align to TRBD2. CDR1 SGDLS and CDR2 YYNGEE come from the germline V gene. The CDR3 is 17 amino acids. J was trimmed by 5 bases and V by 4 bases; bases with no gene match: 13. The CDR3 reads CASSRRITSGIGDTQYF. The CDR3, as DNA: TGTGCCAGCAGCCGAAGAATCACTAGCGGGATCGGAGATACGCAGTATTTT.

This clonotype has at least ten counts. The genes are TRBV12-3 or TRBV12-4 and TRBJ2-3; D may be TRBD1 (5 bases). This CDR3 region has 14 residues. V was pared by 5 bases and J by 1 base, with 10 bases between. CDR3 protein: CASSRRRGTDTQYF. The CDR3 bases are TGTGCCAGCAGTCGTCGCAGGGGCACAGATACGCAGTATTTT.

This clonotype has just a few counts. A much bigger clone sits one base away, suggesting this may be a read error. This sequence joins TRBV7-2 and TRBJ1-1; no clear D gene. The germline CDR1 and CDR2 sequences are SGHTA and FQGNSA. This CDR3 comprises 15 residues. Trimming removed 5 bases at V and 0 bases at J, with 13 bases between. CDR3 residues: CASSRVGGLNTEAFF. The CDR3 DNA sequence: TGTGCCAGCAGCCGAGTTGGCGGGCTGAACACTGAAGCTTTCTTT.

This clonotype has a count of ten or more. The chain links TRBV12-3 or TRBV12-4 to TRBJ2-1, with TRBD1 identical over 11 bases. After removal of 5 bases from V and 7 bases from J, the junction contained 7 bases not matched to a gene. The CDR3 totals 15 residues. The CDR3 nucleotides are TGTGCCAGCAGTCCCGGACAGGGGGCGCGGAATGAGCAGTTCTTC. Its translation is CASSPGQGARNEQFF.

This clonotype occurred many times. The rearrangement uses TRBV2 and TRBJ2-5; possibly TRBD2 for D (6 bases). The CDR3 runs 13 residues. Per the germline V gene, CDR1 is SNHLY and CDR2 is FYNNEI. Between the trimmed V and J ends, which lost 7 bases and 5 bases, there was a span of 14 bases. The DNA for the CDR3 is TGTGCCAGCAAATTGCGGGGCTGGGAGACCCAGTACTTC. Its protein is CASKLRGWETQYF.

Note on this clonotype: It is likely a read error: a sequence one base away is far more abundant. This rearrangement joins TRBV6-9 to TRBJ2-1; no clear D gene. Trimming left V 7 bases short and J 9 bases short, with 13 bases between. The CDR3 consists of 12 residues. The germline V gene encodes CDR1 MNHGY and CDR2 SVAAGI. CDR3 coding DNA: TGTGCCAGCATTTACGGATCCCTTGAGCAGTTCTTC. Encoded protein: CASIYGSLEQFF.

For this clonotype: A clone one base away is much larger, so this may be a read error. The chain is built from TRBV25-1 and TRBJ2-3; perhaps TRBD1 as D (6 bases). Germline loops: CDR1 MGHDK, CDR2 SYGVNS. Trimming stripped 3 bases from V and 7 bases from J, with 11 bases between. The CDR3 runs to 13 residues. CDR3 protein: CASSEQGSHTQYF. CDR3 in DNA: TGTGCCAGCAGTGAGCAGGGGTCACATACGCAGTATTTT.

This clonotype was observed many times. This chain uses TRBV20-1 with TRBJ1-2; D perhaps matches TRBD1 (6 bases). V lost 6 bases to trimming and J lost 4 bases, with 15 bases between them. Germline V lookup: CDR1 DFQATT, CDR2 SNEGSKA (reference sequence). The CDR3 has 13 residues. The DNA for the CDR3 is TGCAGTGCCGACGGGGGGCGGGTCTATGGCTACACCTTC. Translated: CSADGGRVYGYTF.

This clonotype was recorded many times. The CDR3 nucleotides are TGTGCCAGCAGCCAAGACAGGGGGCTTGGACAGCCCCAGCATTTT. Encoded protein: CASSQDRGLGQPQHF. The J gene is TRBJ1-5, the V gene TRBV4-2; 8 bases align to TRBD1. V lost 0 bases, J lost 7 bases, and 5 bases stayed unmatched. The CDR3 totals 15 residues. Per germline, CDR1 LGHNA and CDR2 YNFKEQ.

This clonotype was seen many times. The chain has TRBV11-1 and TRBJ2-1; D is ambiguous. Germline CDR1 and CDR2: SGHAT and FQDESV (reference sequence). V lost 5 bases and J 14 bases, leaving 19 bases between the germline ends. The length of the CDR3 is 13 residues. CDR3: CASSPRTASVEFF. CDR3 in DNA: TGTGCCAGCAGCCCCCGTACCGCCTCTGTGGAGTTCTTC.

In the case of this clonotype: One base away lies a much larger clone, so this may be a sequencing read error. This chain links TRBV5-6 with TRBJ2-3; D gene uncertain. The germline CDR1 and CDR2 sequences are SGHDT and YYEEEE. The CDR3 extends over 12 amino acids. V was cut by 4 bases and J by 7 bases, with 10 bases left in between. The DNA of the CDR3 is TGTGCCAGCAGCCTTTTCCTAAATACGCAGTATTTT. Translated: CASSLFLNTQYF.

This clonotype was counted at least ten times. This chain joins TRBV6-5 and TRBJ2-6; tentatively, D is TRBD1 or TRBD2 (5 bases each). Trimming left V 1 base short and J 2 bases short, with 12 bases between. Germline V gene sequence: CDR1 MNHEY, CDR2 SVGAGI. This CDR3 is built from 17 residues. The CDR3 sequence: CASSYWPVGPGANVLTF. CDR3 nucleotide sequence: TGTGCCAGCAGTTACTGGCCCGTGGGACCTGGGGCCAACGTCCTGACTTTC.

This clonotype was observed many times. The V call is TRBV19, the J call TRBJ1-1; D call uncertain. Germline loops: CDR1 LNHDA, CDR2 SQIVND (reference sequence). Trimming stripped 7 bases from V and 5 bases from J, with 20 bases between. The CDR3 is 15 amino acids. CDR3 DNA: TGTGCCAGTAAAGGCACAGCTCAATTTAGGACTGAAGCTTTCTTT. Translation gives CASKGTAQFRTEAFF.

Points on this clonotype: This likely traces to a read error, being one base from a far larger clone. The chain carries TRBV7-9 and TRBJ2-1; 9 bases line up with TRBD2. Germline V gene sequence: CDR1 SEHNR, CDR2 FQNEAQ (reference sequence). The CDR3 is 16 residues long. The CDR3 loop reads CVSSSGRTGLYNEQFF. In DNA, the CDR3 is TGTGTCAGCAGTAGCGGGAGAACTGGTCTCTACAATGAGCAGTTCTTC.

This clonotype was found many times. J is TRBJ2-2 and V is TRBV12-3 or TRBV12-4, with D uncertain. This CDR3 spans 15 amino acids. V dropped 6 bases and J dropped 4 bases, with 15 bases sitting between them. The CDR3 DNA is TGTGCCAGCAGGCCCCCTAGTATCCGCACCGGGGAGCTGTTTTTT. Its protein product is CASRPPSIRTGELFF.

This clonotype was seen at least ten times. The chain combines TRBV4-2 with TRBJ2-1; TRBD2 agrees at 16 bases. The CDR3 is 20 amino acids. The junction had 14 bases not matched to a gene; V was cut back by 4 bases and J by 5 bases. CDR1 and CDR2 (germline): LGHNA, YNFKEQ. CDR3: CASSPLFGTSGRAQHNEQFF. CDR3 nucleotide sequence: TGTGCCAGCAGCCCGCTATTCGGGACTAGCGGGAGGGCCCAACACAATGAGCAGTTCTTC.

Of note for this clonotype: Sequence at one end of the junction differs from germline and may be a read error. The J gene is TRBJ1-6, the V gene TRBV30, with unresolved D. Germline V gives CDR1 GTSNPN, CDR2 SVGIG (reference sequence). The CDR3 length is 12 residues. CDR3 amino acids: CSWRLVGSPLHF. CDR3 DNA sequence: TGTTCCTGGAGGCTGGTTGGATCACCCCTCCACTTT. The full variable domain, in which reference TRBV30 and TRBJ1-6 provide the parts outside the CDR3, is SQTIHQWPATLVQPVGSPLSLECTVEGTSNPNLYWYRQAAGRGLQLLFYSVGIGQISSEVPQNLSASRPQDRQFILSSKKLLLSDSGFYLCSWRLVGSPLHFGNGTRLTVT.

With respect to this clonotype: A much larger clone differs from this one at a single base, so this may be a read error. No conserved phenylalanine or tryptophan ends this CDR3, so it is likely a read error. The genes are TRBV27 and TRBJ2-7; D perhaps matches TRBD1 (5 bases). Trimming removed 11 bases from V and 4 bases from J, with 21 bases in between. Germline-derived CDR1 and CDR2 are MNHEY and SMNVEV (reference sequence). The CDR3 loop spans 14 amino acids. The DNA for the CDR3 is TGTGCCCGATCGACAGTCGAAGCTTATTACGAGCAGTACTCC. This sequence encodes CARSTVEAYYEQYS.

This clonotype was seen repeatedly, ten times or more. The chain carries TRBV11-3 and TRBJ1-1; D is uncertain. CDR3 length: 16 residues. Germline CDR1 reads SGHNT; CDR2 reads YENEEA. V was clipped by 1 base and J by 1 base, with 13 bases between them. The CDR3 region has the DNA TGTGCCAGCAGCTTAGGCGCGTGGGGTTCGAACACTGAAGCTTTCTTT. Translating gives CASSLGAWGSNTEAFF.

On this clonotype: A clone one base away is much larger, so this may be a read error. The J gene is TRBJ2-1, the V gene TRBV20-1, with no clear D. This CDR3 has 11 amino acids. Germline V gene lookup returns CDR1 DFQATT and CDR2 SNEGSKA (reference sequence). V dropped 1 base and J dropped 10 bases, with 8 bases sitting between them. The CDR3 DNA reads TGCAGTGCTAGAGTCGTACACGAGCAGTTCTTC. It codes for CSARVVHEQFF.